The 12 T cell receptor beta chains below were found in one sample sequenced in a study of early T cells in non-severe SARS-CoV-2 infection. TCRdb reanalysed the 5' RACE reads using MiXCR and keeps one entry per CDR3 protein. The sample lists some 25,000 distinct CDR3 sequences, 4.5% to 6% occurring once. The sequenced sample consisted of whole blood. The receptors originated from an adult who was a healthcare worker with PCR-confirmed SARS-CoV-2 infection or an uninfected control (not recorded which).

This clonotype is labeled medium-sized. The CDR3 DNA reads TGTGCCAGTAGTATAGCCCCGGGGGGGCTGGGCAATCAGCCCCAGCATTTT. Translated: CASSIAPGGLGNQPQHF. This rearrangement joins TRBV19 to TRBJ1-5; D perhaps matches TRBD1 (6 bases). This CDR3 is 17 amino acids long. The germline V gene has CDR1 LNHDA and CDR2 SQIVND (reference sequence). Deletions cut 1 base from V and 2 bases from J, with 15 bases between.

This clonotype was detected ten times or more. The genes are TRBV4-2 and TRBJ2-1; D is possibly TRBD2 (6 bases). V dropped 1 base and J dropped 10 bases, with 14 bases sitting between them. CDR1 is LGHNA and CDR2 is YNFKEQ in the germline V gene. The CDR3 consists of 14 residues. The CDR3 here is CASSQAALAWEQFF. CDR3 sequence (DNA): TGTGCCAGCAGCCAAGCGGCACTAGCTTGGGAGCAGTTCTTC.

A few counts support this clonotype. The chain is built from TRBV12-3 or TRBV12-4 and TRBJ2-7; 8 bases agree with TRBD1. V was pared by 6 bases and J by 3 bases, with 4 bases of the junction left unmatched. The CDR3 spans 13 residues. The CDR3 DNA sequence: TGTGCCAGCAGGGGACAGGAGAACTACGAGCAGTACTTC. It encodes CASRGQENYEQYF.

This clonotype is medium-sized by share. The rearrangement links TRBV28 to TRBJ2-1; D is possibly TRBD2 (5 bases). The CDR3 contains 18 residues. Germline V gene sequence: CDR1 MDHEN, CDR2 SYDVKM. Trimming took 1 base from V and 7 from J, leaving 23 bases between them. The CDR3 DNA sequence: TGTGCCAGCAGTTTATTTCGGCAGCGGCCCAAAAGGAGGAATGAGCAGTTCTTC. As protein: CASSLFRQRPKRRNEQFF.

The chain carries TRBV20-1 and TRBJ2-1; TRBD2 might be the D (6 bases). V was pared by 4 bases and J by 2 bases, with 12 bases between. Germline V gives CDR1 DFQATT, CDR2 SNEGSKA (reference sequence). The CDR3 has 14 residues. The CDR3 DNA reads TGCAGTGCTATTGTCGGGAGTGCCTACAATGAGCAGTTCTTC. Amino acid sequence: CSAIVGSAYNEQFF.

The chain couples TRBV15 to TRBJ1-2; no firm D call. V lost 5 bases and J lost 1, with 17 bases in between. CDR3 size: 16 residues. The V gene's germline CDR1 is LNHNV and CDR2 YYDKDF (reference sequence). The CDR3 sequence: CATSSQVGSYNYGYTF. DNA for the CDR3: TGTGCCACCAGCTCCCAGGTGGGCAGTTATAACTATGGCTACACCTTC. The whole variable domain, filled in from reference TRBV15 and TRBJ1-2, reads DAMVIQNPRYQVTQFGKPVTLSCSQTLNHNVMYWYQQKSSQAPKLLFHYYDKDFNNEADTPDNFQSRRPNTSFCFLDIRSPGLGDTAMYLCATSSQVGSYNYGYTFGSGTRLTVV.

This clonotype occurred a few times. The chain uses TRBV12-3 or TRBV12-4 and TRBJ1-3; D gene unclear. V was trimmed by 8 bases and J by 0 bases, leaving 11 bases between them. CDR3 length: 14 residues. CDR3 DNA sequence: TGTGCCAGCGGCCGGGAGTTCTCTGGAAACACCATATATTTT. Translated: CASGREFSGNTIYF.

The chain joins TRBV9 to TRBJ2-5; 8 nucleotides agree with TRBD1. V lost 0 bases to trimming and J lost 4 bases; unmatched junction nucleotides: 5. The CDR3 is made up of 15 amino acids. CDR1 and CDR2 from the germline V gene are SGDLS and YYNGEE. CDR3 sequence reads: CASSVEGRGRETQYF. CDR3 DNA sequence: TGTGCCAGCAGCGTAGAAGGCAGGGGGCGAGAGACCCAGTACTTC.

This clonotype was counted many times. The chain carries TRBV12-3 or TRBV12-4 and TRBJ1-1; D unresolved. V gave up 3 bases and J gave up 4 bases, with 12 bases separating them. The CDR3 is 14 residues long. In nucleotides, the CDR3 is TGTGCCAGCAGTTTCCAGCAACCCGGCACTGAAGCTTTCTTT. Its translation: CASSFQQPGTEAFF.

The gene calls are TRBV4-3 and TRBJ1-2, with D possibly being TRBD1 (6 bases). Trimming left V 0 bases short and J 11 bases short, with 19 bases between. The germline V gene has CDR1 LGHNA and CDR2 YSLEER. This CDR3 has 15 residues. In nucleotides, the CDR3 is TGCGCCAGCAGCCAAGACGCCATCTACAGGGAATCGTACACCTTC. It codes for CASSQDAIYRESYTF.

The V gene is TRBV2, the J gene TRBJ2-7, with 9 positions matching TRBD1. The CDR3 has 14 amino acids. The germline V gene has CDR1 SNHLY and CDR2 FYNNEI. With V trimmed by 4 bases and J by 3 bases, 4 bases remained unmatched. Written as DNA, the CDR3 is TGTGCCAGCAGTGTGAGGACAGGGGACTACGAGCAGTACTTC. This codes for CASSVRTGDYEQYF.

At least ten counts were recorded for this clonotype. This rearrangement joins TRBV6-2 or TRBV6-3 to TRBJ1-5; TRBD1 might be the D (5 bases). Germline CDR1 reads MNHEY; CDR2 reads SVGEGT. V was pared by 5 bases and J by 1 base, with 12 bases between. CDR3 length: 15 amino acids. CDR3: CASSRGTASNQPQHF. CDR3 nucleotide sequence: TGTGCCAGCAGTCGTGGGACCGCGAGCAATCAGCCCCAGCATTTT.